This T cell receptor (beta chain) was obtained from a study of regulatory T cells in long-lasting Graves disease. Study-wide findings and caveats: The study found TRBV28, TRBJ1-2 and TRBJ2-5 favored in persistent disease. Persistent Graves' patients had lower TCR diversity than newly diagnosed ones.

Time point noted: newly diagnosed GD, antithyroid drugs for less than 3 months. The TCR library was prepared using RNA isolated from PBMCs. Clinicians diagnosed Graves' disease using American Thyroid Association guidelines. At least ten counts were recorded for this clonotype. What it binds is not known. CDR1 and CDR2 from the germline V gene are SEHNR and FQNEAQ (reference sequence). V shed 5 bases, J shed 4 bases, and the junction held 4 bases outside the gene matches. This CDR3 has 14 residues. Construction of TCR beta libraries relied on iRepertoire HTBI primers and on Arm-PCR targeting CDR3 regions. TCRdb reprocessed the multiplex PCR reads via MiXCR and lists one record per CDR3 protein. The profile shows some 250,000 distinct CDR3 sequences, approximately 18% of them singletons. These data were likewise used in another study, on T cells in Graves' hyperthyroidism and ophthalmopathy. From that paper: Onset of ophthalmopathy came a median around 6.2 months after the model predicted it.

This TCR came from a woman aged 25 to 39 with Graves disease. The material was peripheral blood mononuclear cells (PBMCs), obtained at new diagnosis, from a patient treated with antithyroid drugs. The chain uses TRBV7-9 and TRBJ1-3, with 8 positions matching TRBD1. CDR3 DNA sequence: TGTGCCAGCAGCGGGAGGACAGGGGGAAACACCATATATTTT. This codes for CASSGRTGGNTIYF.